The 30 T cell receptor beta chains presented below share a single source sample, sequenced in a study of OX40 agonist ivuxolimab in advanced cancers. The method was immunoSEQ multiplex PCR; TCRdb's version includes in-frame clones alone and lacks a portion of them. The sample lists tens of thousands of clones, around 90% seen once, with 0.4% to 0.65% in the top ten. This material consisted of CD4+ or CD8+ T cells sorted from blood, taken in a trial of the OX40 agonist ivuxolimab. These TCRs come from an adult with an advanced solid tumor such as melanoma, head and neck, liver or kidney cancer.

The chain combines TRBV29-1 with TRBJ2-5, with D perhaps matching TRBD1 (8 bases). Germline V gives CDR1 SQVTM, CDR2 ANQGSEA. The CDR3 extends over 13 amino acids. V gave up 7 bases and J gave up 4 bases, with 16 bases separating them. DNA for the CDR3: TGCAGCGCTCGACAGGGGAGGGGAGAGACCCAGTACTTC. This codes for CSARQGRGETQYF. The whole variable domain, filled in from reference TRBV29-1 and TRBJ2-5, reads SAVISQKPSRDICQRGTSLTIQCQVDSQVTMMFWYRQQPGQSLTLIATANQGSEATYESGFVIDKFPISRPNLTFSTLTVSNMSPEDSSIYLCSARQGRGETQYFGPGTRLLVL.

This chain links TRBV2 with TRBJ2-1; 8 positions match TRBD2. The germline CDR1 and CDR2 sequences are SNHLY and FYNNEI. The CDR3 covers 14 residues. V shed 5 bases and J 6 bases; nucleotides not matched to a gene: 6. Written as DNA, the CDR3 is TGTGCCAGCAGTTTGGAAGCGGGAGTCAATGAGCAGTTCTTC. Protein sequence: CASSLEAGVNEQFF.

The V call is TRBV6-5, the J call TRBJ2-3, with D tentatively TRBD1 or TRBD2 (7 bases each). The CDR3 contains 14 residues. CDR1 and CDR2 from the germline V gene are MNHEY and SVGAGI. V was clipped by 4 bases and J by 3 bases, with 11 bases between them. CDR3 in amino acids: CASSLQGGTDTQYF. The CDR3 bases are TGTGCCAGCAGTTTGCAGGGGGGGACAGATACGCAGTATTTT.

The chain couples TRBV10-2 to TRBJ2-2; a weak D match, TRBD1 (7 bases). Germline CDR1 WSHSY, CDR2 SAAADI. The CDR3 sequence is 14 residues long. V lost 5 bases and J 5 bases, leaving 12 bases between the germline ends. The CDR3 is CASSLQGRTGELFF. The CDR3 DNA reads as TGCGCCAGCAGTCTACAGGGGAGGACCGGGGAGCTGTTTTTT.

This chain connects TRBV7-9 to TRBJ1-5, with unresolved D. Trimming cost V 2 bases and J 4 bases, with 6 bases left between them. CDR1 SEHNR and CDR2 FQNEAQ come from the germline V gene (reference sequence). This CDR3 has 13 residues. CDR3 residues: CASSLSGNQPQHF. The CDR3 bases are TGTGCCAGCAGCTTATCGGGGAATCAGCCCCAGCATTTT.

This sequence joins TRBV6-6 and TRBJ2-7, with TRBD1 identical over 8 bases. The V and J ends lost 2 bases and 4 bases, in that order; junction bases with no gene match: 4. Germline V gives CDR1 MNHNY, CDR2 SVGAGI (reference sequence). The CDR3 extends over 14 amino acids. The CDR3 reads CASSYRTGLYEQYF. The CDR3 nucleotides are TGTGCCAGCAGTTACCGGACAGGGCTGTACGAGCAGTACTTC.

This clone has a handful of counts. The chain carries TRBV4-1 and TRBJ2-7; 8 bases line up with TRBD2. V shed 4 bases, J shed 6 bases, and the junction held 17 bases outside the gene matches. The CDR3 contains 17 residues. Germline assignment: CDR1 MGHRA and CDR2 YSYEKL. CDR3 sequence reads: CASSLRGKASGRAEQYF. In DNA form, the CDR3 reads TGCGCCAGCAGCCTCCGGGGGAAGGCTAGCGGGCGTGCCGAGCAGTACTTC.

This clone appeared a few times. The V call is TRBV30, the J call TRBJ1-1; D is uncertain. CDR3 length: 13 amino acids. Trimming took 8 bases from V and 1 from J, leaving 14 bases between them. Germline loops: CDR1 GTSNPN, CDR2 SVGIG (reference sequence). CDR3 region: CATRPGGNTEAFF. In DNA, the CDR3 is TGTGCCACACGACCGGGAGGGAACACTGAAGCTTTCTTT.

The table lists this clone with a few counts. The chain recombines TRBV5-1 with TRBJ1-1; D is uncertain. Germline V lookup: CDR1 SGHRS, CDR2 YFSETQ. The V end lost 3 bases, the J end lost 3 bases, and 9 bases lay between the germline ends. The CDR3 runs to 13 residues. In DNA, the CDR3 is TGCGCCAGCAGCTCCGGATCGGACACTGAAGCTTTCTTT. Its translation is CASSSGSDTEAFF.

The chain has TRBV10-3 and TRBJ2-1; 11 positions match TRBD2. There are 14 residues in the CDR3. Germline values: CDR1 ENHRY, CDR2 SYGVKD. J was trimmed by 9 bases and V by 4 bases; bases with no gene match: 5. As DNA, the CDR3 is TGTGCCATCAGTGGGTCACTAGCGGGAGTTGAGCAGTTCTTC. Its translation is CAISGSLAGVEQFF.

This clone has only a few counts. The chain links TRBV28 to TRBJ1-2; 7 bases fit TRBD1. Trimming took 6 bases from V and 0 from J; bases not matched to a gene: 10. Germline V gene data show CDR1 as MDHEN and CDR2 as SYDVKM. CDR3 length equals 16 residues. Written as DNA, the CDR3 is TGTGCCAGCAGCCCAAGAACCGGGACAGCTAACTATGGCTACACCTTC. This gives the protein CASSPRTGTANYGYTF.

The chain recombines TRBV7-2 with TRBJ1-1, with no clear D. The CDR3 covers 12 residues. From germline, CDR1 is SGHTA and CDR2 FQGNSA. V lost 5 bases and J lost 5, with 9 bases in between. The CDR3 DNA reads as TGTGCCAGCAGCCTCCGGTGGACTGAAGCTTTCTTT. This translates into CASSLRWTEAFF.

The V call is TRBV28, the J call TRBJ2-1; D gene ambiguous. CDR1 is MDHEN, CDR2 SYDVKM, per germline. Between the trimmed V and J ends, which lost 6 bases and 3 bases, there was a span of 3 bases. This CDR3 contains 11 residues. CDR3 nucleotide sequence: TGTGCCAGCAGATTCTACAATGAGCAGTTCTTC. Its protein is CASRFYNEQFF. Full variable domain (missing parts from reference TRBV28 and TRBJ2-1): DVKVTQSSRYLVKRTGEKVFLECVQDMDHENMFWYRQDPGLGLRLIYFSYDVKMKEKGDIPEGYSVSREKKERFSLILESASTNQTSMYLCASRFYNEQFFGPGTRLTVL.

This clone was counted a single time. V and J are TRBV11-3 and TRBJ2-3; D remains unclear. V shed 7 bases and J shed 2 bases, with 10 bases lying between them. The V gene's germline CDR1 is SGHNT and CDR2 YENEEA. The length of the CDR3 is 13 residues. CDR3 in amino acids: CASTGRYTDTQYF. CDR3 DNA sequence: TGTGCCAGCACCGGCCGTTACACAGATACGCAGTATTTT.

This chain connects TRBV5-1 to TRBJ2-2; possibly TRBD2 for D (7 bases). The CDR3 spans 16 residues. Germline V gene sequence: CDR1 SGHRS, CDR2 YFSETQ. The V end lost 8 bases, the J end lost 0 bases, and 17 bases lay between the germline ends. The CDR3: CASTRGGGANTGELFF. The CDR3 DNA sequence: TGCGCCAGTACAAGGGGAGGGGGAGCGAACACCGGGGAGCTGTTTTTT.

The CDR3 spells CASSKPLRTGQAYNEQFF. CDR3 in DNA: TGTGCCAGCAGCAAACCACTACGGACAGGGCAGGCCTACAATGAGCAGTTCTTC. The chain has TRBV21-1 and TRBJ2-1; TRBD1 is the table's D call, not checked against the DNA. TRBV21-1 is a recognized pseudogene. This CDR3 comprises 18 residues.

CDR3 loop: CASRNAGNYGYTF. CDR3 nucleotide sequence: TGTGCCAGCAGGAACGCGGGGAATTATGGCTACACCTTC. The chain joins TRBV6-5 to TRBJ1-2; no reliable D call. V was shortened by 6 bases and J by 5 bases, with 13 bases between the two germline ends. Germline CDR1 is MNHEY and CDR2 is SVGAGI. The CDR3 is made up of 13 amino acids.

The rearrangement uses TRBV5-6 and TRBJ1-4, with unresolved D. V was pared by 3 bases and J by 1 base, with 13 bases between. Germline CDR1 and CDR2: SGHDT and YYEEEE. The CDR3 consists of 16 residues. The CDR3 DNA reads as TGTGCCAGCAGCTCGACCAACAGAAGAACTAATGAAAAACTGTTTTTT. It specifies CASSSTNRRTNEKLFF.

This clone was picked up one time. The V and J genes are TRBV18 and TRBJ2-1, with D unresolved. CDR1 and CDR2 from the germline V gene are KGHSH and LQKENI. The length of the CDR3 is 11 residues. V was pared by 3 bases and J by 9 bases, with 6 bases between. DNA of the CDR3: TGTGCCAGCTCACCCACGGGTGAGCAGTTCTTC. Protein: CASSPTGEQFF. The full variable domain, in which reference TRBV18 and TRBJ2-1 provide the parts outside the CDR3, is NAGVMQNPRHLVRRRGQEARLRCSPMKGHSHVYWYRQLPEEGLKFMVYLQKENIIDESGMPKERFSAEFPKEGPSILRIQQVVRGDSAAYFCASSPTGEQFFGPGTRLTVL.

The J gene is TRBJ2-3, the V gene TRBV9, with D perhaps TRBD2 (6 bases). V was pared by 3 bases and J by 2 bases, with 10 bases between. CDR3 length equals 14 residues. The germline gives CDR1 SGDLS, CDR2 YYNGEE. The CDR3 DNA is TGTGCCAGCAGCGCCCTAGCGTCCACAGATACGCAGTATTTT. Translating it yields CASSALASTDTQYF.

This clone was counted once. This chain connects TRBV19 to TRBJ1-4; TRBD1 is a possible D gene (6 bases). This CDR3 region has 17 residues. V was pared by 5 bases and J by 4 bases, with 20 bases between. Germline lookup yields CDR1 LNHDA and CDR2 SQIVND (reference sequence). The CDR3, as DNA: TGTGCCAGTAGTCCGTTCGGGGGGGCGAAGCTTAATGAAAAACTGTTTTTT. It specifies CASSPFGGAKLNEKLFF.

J is TRBJ1-2 and V is TRBV11-3; no reliable D call. The CDR3 spans 13 residues. The ends were cut back, 4 bases at V and 4 bases at J, with 10 bases in the middle. From germline, CDR1 is SGHNT and CDR2 YENEEA. CDR3 nucleotides: TGTGCCAGCAGCTCGAGCAGTACCTATGGCTACACCTTC. Amino acid sequence: CASSSSSTYGYTF.

The chain joins TRBV5-1 to TRBJ1-2; 8 nucleotides line up with TRBD1. V gave up 7 bases and J gave up 5 bases; unmatched junction bases: 1. Per germline, CDR1 SGHRS and CDR2 YFSETQ. This CDR3 comprises 11 residues. CDR3 in amino acids: CASGTGYGYTF. In DNA, the CDR3 is TGCGCCAGCGGGACAGGATATGGCTACACCTTC.

The rearrangement joins TRBV27 to TRBJ2-7; D assignment may be TRBD1 or TRBD2 (6 bases each). V was clipped by 0 bases and J by 2 bases, with 20 bases between them. The CDR3 has 18 residues. Germline V CDR1 and CDR2: MNHEY, SMNVEV (reference sequence). In DNA form, the CDR3 reads TGTGCCAGCAGTTTATCGGGGCTCGGGGGCGTCAAAACCTACGAGCAGTACTTC. This codes for CASSLSGLGGVKTYEQYF.

V gene TRBV4-2 combines with J gene TRBJ2-2; D call uncertain. This CDR3 has 12 amino acids. Germline V lookup: CDR1 LGHNA, CDR2 YNFKEQ. V lost 4 bases to trimming and J lost 8 bases, with 8 bases between them. Here the CDR3 reads CASSPVAGELFF. CDR3 nucleotides: TGTGCCAGCAGCCCCGTTGCGGGGGAGCTGTTTTTT.

The CDR3 here is CSAGGVNTQYF. CDR3 in DNA: TGCAGTGCCGGCGGGGTGAATACGCAGTATTTT. The rearrangement joins TRBV20-1 to TRBJ2-3; TRBD2 might be the D (6 bases). The CDR3 spans 11 residues. The germline gives CDR1 DFQATT, CDR2 SNEGSKA (reference sequence). Trimming removed 6 bases at V and 7 bases at J, with 11 bases between.

This chain connects TRBV28 to TRBJ2-7, with 10 bases matching TRBD2. The germline gives CDR1 MDHEN, CDR2 SYDVKM. V trimming: 5 bases; J trimming: 4 bases; junction bases outside the gene matches: 11. This CDR3 has 16 residues. CDR3 region: CASSTPGAGGGYEQYF. CDR3 nucleotides: TGTGCCAGCAGTACCCCTGGAGCGGGAGGGGGGTACGAGCAGTACTTC.

The V gene is TRBV27, the J gene TRBJ1-5; D uncertain. Germline V gene sequence: CDR1 MNHEY, CDR2 SMNVEV (reference sequence). Between the trimmed V and J ends, which lost 5 bases and 8 bases, there was a span of 16 bases. The CDR3 consists of 14 residues. Here the CDR3 reads CASSLGPDFKPQHF. The CDR3 bases are TGTGCCAGCAGTCTTGGACCGGATTTTAAGCCCCAGCATTTT.

The rearrangement links TRBV28 to TRBJ2-7, with D unresolved. This CDR3 is built from 12 residues. V was cut by 3 bases and J by 3 bases, with 6 bases left in between. Germline loops: CDR1 MDHEN, CDR2 SYDVKM. This CDR3 reads CASSFLGYEQYF. CDR3 sequence (DNA): TGTGCCAGCAGTTTTTTGGGCTACGAGCAGTACTTC.

The chain is built from TRBV6-6 and TRBJ2-7; TRBD1 matches 9 bases. The trim removed 6 bases at V and 2 bases at J, leaving 2 bases unmatched. The CDR3 length is 13 residues. CDR1 and CDR2 from the germline V gene are MNHNY and SVGAGI (reference sequence). As DNA, the CDR3 is TGTGCCAGCAGGGGGACAGGGCCCTACGAGCAGTACTTC. The encoded protein is CASRGTGPYEQYF.